A selection of T cell receptor beta chains follows, all from one sample in a study of cytomegalovirus exposure and HLA in healthy donors. TCRdb's copy holds only in-frame clones and misses some; the assay was immunoSEQ multiplex PCR. Here the sample table reports around 120,000 clones. The specimen was PBMCs. The receptors stem from a man aged 45 to 65 in good health and CMV-seronegative. Both conserved end residues are part of each CDR3. The D gene is left open where the match is weak.

V gene	J gene	D gene	CDR3 protein	CDR3 DNA
TRBV19	TRBJ1-5	NA	CASSMGGQPQHF	TGTGCCAGTAGTATGGGAGGTCAGCCCCAGCATTTT
TRBV15	TRBJ1-2	TRBD1	CATSVGQGGSYGYTF	TGTGCCACCAGCGTCGGACAGGGCGGGAGCTATGGCTACACCTTC
TRBV18	TRBJ2-3	TRBD2	CASSRYTSGSADTQYF	TGTGCCAGCTCCCGCTACACTAGCGGGAGTGCAGATACGCAGTATTTT
TRBV5-6	TRBJ1-2	TRBD1	CASSLDRGLGGYTF	TGTGCCAGCAGCTTGGACAGGGGGCTGGGTGGCTACACCTTC
TRBV2	TRBJ2-3	NA	CASSERGGTQYF	TGTGCCAGCAGTGAAAGGGGGGGGACGCAGTATTTT
TRBV7-2	TRBJ1-6	NA	CASSSPVYSPLHF	TGTGCCAGCAGCTCCCCAGTTTATTCACCCCTCCACTTT
TRBV10-3	TRBJ2-7	NA	CAISERLGAHEQYF	TGTGCCATCAGTGAGCGTTTGGGGGCCCACGAGCAGTACTTC
TRBV30	TRBJ1-3	NA	CAEKRIGNTIYF	TGTGCCGAAAAGAGAATCGGAAACACCATATATTTT
TRBV9	TRBJ1-2	TRBD1	CASSPWDRGQPNYGYTF	TGTGCCAGCAGCCCTTGGGACAGGGGGCAACCTAACTATGGCTACACCTTC
TRBV16	TRBJ1-2	NA	CASSQVLYGYTF	TGTGCCAGCAGCCAAGTCCTCTATGGCTACACCTTC
TRBV15	TRBJ2-3	NA	CATSGRSGHISDTQYF	TGTGCCACCAGTGGTCGGAGCGGCCATATTTCAGATACGCAGTATTTT
TRBV5-1	TRBJ2-1	NA	CASRFSLGGADEQFF	TGCGCCAGCAGATTTTCCCTGGGGGGGGCGGATGAGCAGTTCTTC
TRBV5-6	TRBJ2-7	TRBD1	CASSFSGTGVNYEQYF	TGTGCCAGCAGCTTTTCGGGGACAGGGGTTAACTACGAGCAGTACTTC
TRBV5-4	TRBJ2-2	TRBD2	CASSTRGAVNTGELFF	TGTGCCAGCAGCACGCGGGGGGCCGTAAACACCGGGGAGCTGTTTTTT
TRBV4-3	TRBJ2-2	TRBD1	CASSQELDRGNTGELFF	TGCGCCAGCAGCCAAGAGCTTGACAGGGGGAACACCGGGGAGCTGTTTTTT
TRBV7-2	TRBJ2-1	TRBD1	CASSLDRGTYNEQFF	TGTGCCAGCAGCCTGGACAGGGGGACCTACAATGAGCAGTTCTTC
TRBV18	TRBJ2-3	NA	CASSPFESTDTQYF	TGTGCCAGCTCACCATTCGAGAGCACAGATACGCAGTATTTT
TRBV5-1	TRBJ2-7	NA	CASSAQGVSYEQYF	TGCGCCAGCAGCGCGCAAGGGGTCTCCTACGAGCAGTACTTC
TRBV4-3	TRBJ2-3	NA	CASSQPDRTDTQYF	TGCGCCAGCAGCCAACCGGACAGAACAGATACGCAGTATTTT
TRBV7-2	TRBJ1-2	NA	CASSSGGADNYGYTF	TGTGCCAGCAGCTCAGGCGGGGCAGATAACTATGGCTACACCTTC
TRBV7-2	TRBJ1-5	TRBD1	CASSSDRGNGNQPQHF	TGTGCCAGCAGCTCGGACAGGGGGAATGGGAATCAGCCCCAGCATTTT
TRBV29-1	TRBJ2-7	NA	CSVGRGSYEQYF	TGCAGCGTTGGACGGGGCTCCTACGAGCAGTACTTC
TRBV13	TRBJ1-1	TRBD1	CASSPRGQGGNAEAFF	TGTGCCAGCAGCCCAAGGGGGCAGGGTGGCAACGCTGAAGCTTTCTTT
TRBV4-1	TRBJ2-3	NA	CASSQEGGGADTQYF	TGCGCCAGCAGCCAAGAAGGGGGGGGCGCAGATACGCAGTATTTT
TRBV5-4	TRBJ2-7	TRBD1	CASSSGTGGFYEQYF	TGTGCCAGCAGCTCTGGTACAGGGGGATTCTACGAGCAGTACTTC
TRBV6-6	TRBJ2-5	NA	CASSNRDSKETQYF	TGTGCCAGCAGTAACCGGGACTCTAAAGAGACCCAGTACTTC
TRBV9	TRBJ2-7	TRBD1	CASSGQTGTGGYEQYF	TGTGCCAGCAGCGGACAAACCGGGACAGGGGGATACGAGCAGTACTTC
TRBV20-1	TRBJ1-3	NA	CSASGGHTIYF	TGCAGTGCTAGCGGCGGGCACACCATATATTTT
TRBV7-2	TRBJ1-2	NA	CASSSYGGGDYTF	TGTGCCAGCAGCTCCTACGGCGGGGGGGACTACACCTTC
TRBV6-5	TRBJ1-1	NA	CASSYSVGGTEAFF	TGTGCCAGCAGTTACTCGGTAGGGGGCACTGAAGCTTTCTTT
TRBV10-3	TRBJ2-2	NA	CAIKPGQGNTGELFF	TGTGCCATCAAACCGGGACAAGGTAACACCGGGGAGCTGTTTTTT
TRBV7-2	TRBJ2-1	NA	CASSLWRGRNNEQFF	TGTGCCAGCAGCTTATGGCGGGGGCGGAACAATGAGCAGTTCTTC